The next 21 T cell receptor beta chains were all read from a single sample in a study of CD8+ T cells in alopecia areata. Isolated RNA was reverse transcribed into cDNA used as the sequencing template. Assay used: immunoSEQ multiplex PCR; TCRdb lists only in-frame clones, some missing. The sample gives 100,000 to 150,000 clones, around 50% of which show up once; 4.5% is in the top ten. This specimen was CD4+ T cells sorted from blood, taken at week 0. The origin of the receptors is a human donor with alopecia areata.

This clone was seen a single time. The chain couples TRBV2 to TRBJ2-7, with D uncertain. In germline, CDR1 is SNHLY, CDR2 FYNNEI. The CDR3 is 14 amino acids. Deletions cut 6 bases from V and 3 bases from J, with 15 bases between. CDR3 residues: CASSTTQTHYEQYF. In DNA, the CDR3 is TGTGCCAGCAGCACCACACAAACCCACTACGAGCAGTACTTC.

The chain recombines TRBV7-2 with TRBJ2-5; possible D gene TRBD1, 6 bases. Germline lookup yields CDR1 SGHTA and CDR2 FQGNSA. The CDR3 spans 13 residues. The V and J ends lost 5 bases and 3 bases respectively, with 10 bases between them. CDR3 sequence: CASSQYREETQYF. The CDR3 DNA is TGTGCCAGCAGCCAGTACAGGGAAGAGACCCAGTACTTC. Full variable domain (remainder filled in from reference TRBV7-2 and TRBJ2-5): GAGVSQSPSNKVTEKGKDVELRCDPISGHTALYWYRQSLGQGLEFLIYFQGNSAPDKSGLPSDRFSAERTGGSVSTLTIQRTQQEDSAVYLCASSQYREETQYFGPGTRLLVL.

The chain has TRBV19 and TRBJ1-1; D might be TRBD1 (5 bases). Per germline, CDR1 LNHDA and CDR2 SQIVND (reference sequence). V gave up 3 bases and J gave up 11 bases, with 22 bases separating them. This CDR3 comprises 15 residues. CDR3 residues: CASSILNMDSRDAFF. Here the CDR3 DNA reads TGTGCCAGTAGTATCCTGAATATGGACTCCCGGGACGCTTTCTTT. Supplemented by reference TRBV19 and TRBJ1-1, the full variable domain reads DGGITQSPKYLFRKEGQNVTLSCEQNLNHDAMYWYRQDPGQGLRLIYYSQIVNDFQKGDIAEGYSVSREKKESFPLTVTSAQKNPTAFYLCASSILNMDSRDAFFGQGTRLTVV.

The chain is built from TRBV5-1 and TRBJ1-1; no clear D. Germline loops: CDR1 SGHRS, CDR2 YFSETQ. V lost 1 base and J 0 bases, leaving 7 bases between the germline ends. The length of the CDR3 is 14 residues. The CDR3 bases are TGCGCCAGCAGCTTGTCGCCAGTGAACACTGAAGCTTTCTTT. It encodes CASSLSPVNTEAFF.

The genes are TRBV6-4 and TRBJ1-1, with a possible D match to TRBD1 (6 bases). Between the trimmed V and J ends, which lost 4 bases and 0 bases, there was a span of 12 bases. This CDR3 is built from 15 residues. CDR1 is MRHNA, CDR2 SNTAGT, per germline. The CDR3 sequence: CASSAGQRLNTEAFF. CDR3 nucleotides: TGTGCCAGCAGTGCCGGACAGCGTTTGAACACTGAAGCTTTCTTT.

The rearrangement uses TRBV29-1 and TRBJ1-1; D is ambiguous. The CDR3 spans 13 residues. Trimming left V 7 bases short and J 4 bases short, with 16 bases between. CDR1 and CDR2 (germline): SQVTM, ANQGSEA. The CDR3 bases are TGCAGCGCCAATGGTAGGTCGGGCACTGAAGCTTTCTTT. Translation: CSANGRSGTEAFF.

The chain employs TRBV4-2 and TRBJ2-2; 12 bases align to TRBD2. The germline V gene has CDR1 LGHNA and CDR2 YNFKEQ. The CDR3 has 19 amino acids. The V segment lost 4 bases and the J segment 1 base; nucleotides outside the gene matches: 10. The CDR3 nucleotides are TGTGCCAGCAGCCTAAACCCCCGGACTAGCGGGGTGAACACCGGGGAGCTGTTTTTT. Protein: CASSLNPRTSGVNTGELFF.

This chain links TRBV10-3 with TRBJ2-5, with 11 bases aligning to TRBD2. Germline CDR1 reads ENHRY; CDR2 reads SYGVKD. The CDR3 loop spans 17 amino acids. The trim removed 0 bases at V and 0 bases at J, leaving 3 bases unmatched. CDR3 in amino acids: CAISESTSGTYQETQYF. CDR3 DNA: TGTGCCATCAGTGAGTCGACTAGCGGGACGTACCAAGAGACCCAGTACTTC.

The chain couples TRBV6-5 to TRBJ2-1, with 13 bases that match TRBD2. The trim removed 6 bases at V and 7 bases at J, leaving 6 bases unmatched. The CDR3 has 15 amino acids. Germline V gene data show CDR1 as MNHEY and CDR2 as SVGAGI. CDR3 in amino acids: CASSPGTSGANEQFF. DNA for the CDR3: TGTGCCAGCAGCCCCGGGACTAGCGGGGCTAATGAGCAGTTCTTC.

The chain recombines TRBV10-3 with TRBJ2-2, with TRBD1 identical over 8 bases. Germline loops: CDR1 ENHRY, CDR2 SYGVKD. This CDR3 spans 15 amino acids. Germline trimming cut 4 bases from V and 0 bases from J; bases unmatched to any gene: 1. Here the CDR3 DNA reads TGTGCCATCAGTGTGACAGGGGCGAACACCGGGGAGCTGTTTTTT. It translates to CAISVTGANTGELFF.

V gene TRBV29-1 combines with J gene TRBJ2-1; 7 nucleotides align to TRBD1. V trimming: 6 bases; J trimming: 0 bases; junction bases outside the gene matches: 2. Germline V gives CDR1 SQVTM, CDR2 ANQGSEA. The CDR3 consists of 13 residues. In DNA, the CDR3 is TGCAGCGTACAGGGGACCTCCTACAATGAGCAGTTCTTC. Protein: CSVQGTSYNEQFF.

In this sample, this clone turned up a few times. The CDR3 DNA reads as TGTGCCAGCAGCACCGGGACAGGAGAGACCCAGTACTTC. It codes for CASSTGTGETQYF. This rearrangement joins TRBV7-2 to TRBJ2-5; TRBD1 aligns across 8 bases. Germline values: CDR1 SGHTA, CDR2 FQGNSA. With 5 bases clipped from V and 4 bases from J, the junction kept 3 bases outside the gene matches. This CDR3 has 13 residues.

CDR3 coding DNA: TGTGCCAGCTCACCAAATTTTAGCGGGACTACAGATACGCAGTATTTT. Translating gives CASSPNFSGTTDTQYF. This sequence joins TRBV18 and TRBJ2-3; 8 nucleotides agree with TRBD2. In germline, CDR1 is KGHSH, CDR2 LQKENI. This CDR3 region has 16 residues. J was trimmed by 3 bases and V by 2 bases; bases with no gene match: 7.

The chain carries TRBV19 and TRBJ2-5; 8 bases map to TRBD2. V was pared by 5 bases and J by 5 bases, with 7 bases of the junction left unmatched. From germline, CDR1 is LNHDA and CDR2 SQIVND (reference sequence). The CDR3 length is 14 residues. CDR3 region: CASSEGAGGETQYF. CDR3 nucleotide sequence: TGTGCCAGTAGTGAAGGGGCGGGAGGTGAGACCCAGTACTTC. The whole variable domain, remainder taken from reference TRBV19 and TRBJ2-5, is DGGITQSPKYLFRKEGQNVTLSCEQNLNHDAMYWYRQDPGQGLRLIYYSQIVNDFQKGDIAEGYSVSREKKESFPLTVTSAQKNPTAFYLCASSEGAGGETQYFGPGTRLLVL.

This chain uses TRBV28 with TRBJ2-2; 8 positions match TRBD1. Germline V gene sequence: CDR1 MDHEN, CDR2 SYDVKM. After removal of 5 bases from V and 3 bases from J, the junction contained 5 bases not matched to a gene. The CDR3 contains 15 residues. The CDR3 spells CASSADRGDTGELFF. Here the CDR3 DNA reads TGTGCCAGCAGTGCCGACAGGGGCGACACCGGGGAGCTGTTTTTT.

This clone has just a few counts. CDR3 residues: CASRPGLAPQETQYF. In DNA, the CDR3 is TGTGCCAGCAGACCGGGACTAGCGCCCCAAGAGACCCAGTACTTC. The chain uses TRBV7-9 and TRBJ2-5, with 10 bases lining up with TRBD2. The V gene end was trimmed by 6 bases and the J gene end by 1 base; junction bases not matched to a gene: 5. Per the germline V gene, CDR1 is SEHNR and CDR2 is FQNEAQ (reference sequence). CDR3 length: 15 residues.

J is TRBJ2-3 and V is TRBV4-2; TRBD1 matches at 11 bases. Germline-derived CDR1 and CDR2 are LGHNA and YNFKEQ. V was pared by 1 base and J by 4 bases, with 7 bases of the junction left unmatched. This CDR3 spans 17 amino acids. The CDR3: CASSQGRGTGGSDTQYF. The CDR3 DNA reads TGTGCCAGCAGCCAAGGTCGAGGGACAGGGGGGTCAGATACGCAGTATTTT.

V is TRBV6-1 and J is TRBJ2-3; tentative D call: TRBD2 (6 bases). The CDR3 totals 14 residues. V gave up 0 bases and J gave up 8 bases, with 12 bases separating them. Germline loops: CDR1 MNHNS, CDR2 SASEGT. CDR3 in amino acids: CASSEAPRRGTQYF. The CDR3 nucleotides read TGTGCCAGCAGTGAAGCGCCAAGGAGGGGTACGCAGTATTTT.

The gene calls are TRBV6-5 and TRBJ2-3; D is uncertain. The V gene lost 6 bases and the J gene lost 4 bases, with 17 bases spanning the gap. Germline-derived CDR1 and CDR2 are MNHEY and SVGAGI. The CDR3 covers 15 residues. CDR3: CASRSFMGVPDTQYF. DNA for the CDR3: TGTGCCAGCAGAAGCTTTATGGGCGTGCCAGATACGCAGTATTTT.

This chain links TRBV2 with TRBJ1-4; 10 bases agree with TRBD1. The V and J ends lost 5 bases and 8 bases, in that order; junction bases with no gene match: 5. CDR1 and CDR2 (germline): SNHLY, FYNNEI. The CDR3 spans 14 residues. Here the CDR3 DNA reads TGTGCCAGCAGTCCTGGACAGGGGGGCGAAAAACTGTTTTTT. This codes for CASSPGQGGEKLFF.

This clone has only a few counts. The CDR3 loop is CAWGLAGVSGNEQFF. CDR3 DNA sequence: TGTGCCTGGGGACTAGCGGGAGTATCGGGAAATGAGCAGTTCTTC. The chain recombines TRBV30 with TRBJ2-1; TRBD2 matches at 13 bases. Germline V gene data show CDR1 as GTSNPN and CDR2 as SVGIG (reference sequence). CDR3 length: 15 residues. J gave up 7 bases and V 5 bases, and 8 bases lay outside the gene matches.